This TCR beta chain was sequenced for a study of blood T cell repertoires in COVID-19. Overall study context: T cells, B-cell-depleted T cells, or PBMCs provided the cDNA or gDNA that served as material.

Measured with immunoSEQ multiplex PCR; TCRdb has only the in-frame clones, and not every one. Seen here are a few hundred thousand clones, 87% observed once, and the top ten hold roughly 12%. CDR1 SGDLS and CDR2 YYNGEE come from the germline V gene. The CDR3 covers 15 residues. Trimming cost V 0 bases and J 5 bases, with 14 bases left between them. The specimen was peripheral blood. V gene TRBV9 combines with J gene TRBJ1-1; no clear D gene. The sequence was collected from a woman under 30 who had recovered from COVID-19. CDR3 loop: CASSVDPGRYTEAFF. For the CDR3, the DNA is TGTGCCAGCAGCGTAGATCCCGGTCGGTATACTGAAGCTTTCTTT.